This is a list of T cell receptor beta chains from one sample in a study of T cells after somatic rescue of genetic block. Generated by immunoSEQ multiplex PCR, the TCRdb table keeps only in-frame clones and is missing some. Of under 150,000 clones detected, under 95% appear once; the ten largest clones hold approximately 1.3%. Sequenced sample: peripheral blood mononuclear cells (PBMCs). These receptors came from a woman under 30. Each CDR3 is given with its conserved first and last residue. The D gene is left open where the match is weak. Clone size, where shown, is once, few, many, or a class for clones that have expanded.

D: TRBD2
size: -
J: TRBJ2-3
V: TRBV2
CDR3: CASSGGGPQTDTQYF
DNA: TGTGCCAGCAGTGGGGGGGGTCCCCAAACAGATACGCAGTATTTT

D: TRBD1
size: -
J: TRBJ1-1
V: TRBV28
CDR3: CASSLDGQGYTEAFF
DNA: TGTGCCAGCAGTTTAGATGGACAGGGGTACACTGAAGCTTTCTTT

D: -
size: -
J: TRBJ2-5
V: TRBV5-1
CDR3: CASSLTGWETQYF
DNA: TGCGCCAGCAGCTTGACAGGGTGGGAGACCCAGTACTTC

D: TRBD1
size: -
J: TRBJ2-7
V: TRBV5-4
CDR3: CASSNLQGGTYEQYF
DNA: TGTGCCAGCAGCAATCTACAGGGGGGTACCTACGAGCAGTACTTC

D: TRBD1
size: -
J: TRBJ2-7
V: TRBV13
CDR3: CASSSGTVYEQYF
DNA: TGTGCCAGCAGCTCCGGGACAGTCTACGAGCAGTACTTC

D: -
size: -
J: TRBJ1-2
V: TRBV2
CDR3: CASTQGSNYGYTF
DNA: TGTGCCAGCACTCAGGGATCCAACTATGGCTACACCTTC

D: TRBD2
size: once
J: TRBJ2-2
V: TRBV5-1
CDR3: CASSLSSGGRRTGELFF
DNA: TGCGCCAGCAGCTTGTCTAGCGGGGGCCGTCGCACCGGGGAGCTGTTTTTT

D: -
size: -
J: TRBJ1-3
V: TRBV5-1
CDR3: CASSFEQATRISGNTIYF
DNA: TGCGCCAGCAGCTTCGAACAGGCCACACGCATCTCTGGAAACACCATATATTTT

D: TRBD1
size: -
J: TRBJ1-1
V: TRBV13
CDR3: CASSPGQREAFF
DNA: TGTGCCAGCAGCCCGGGACAGCGGGAAGCTTTCTTT

D: -
size: -
J: TRBJ1-3
V: TRBV6-1
CDR3: CASSEESGSGNTIYF
DNA: TGTGCCAGCAGTGAAGAATCAGGGTCTGGAAACACCATATATTTT

D: TRBD2
size: -
J: TRBJ2-3
V: TRBV4-2
CDR3: CASSQDILAGNTDTQYF
DNA: TGTGCCAGCAGCCAAGATATCCTAGCGGGAAACACAGATACGCAGTATTTT

D: -
size: -
J: TRBJ1-1
V: TRBV6-5
CDR3: CASSSNRETEAFF
DNA: TGTGCCAGCAGTTCAAACAGGGAAACTGAAGCTTTCTTT

D: TRBD1
size: -
J: TRBJ1-1
V: TRBV29-1
CDR3: CSVKGQGNTEAFF
DNA: TGCAGCGTGAAGGGACAGGGGAACACTGAAGCTTTCTTT

D: -
size: -
J: TRBJ1-2
V: TRBV30
CDR3: CAWSKFTGSDGYTF
DNA: TGTGCCTGGAGTAAATTCACAGGGTCTGATGGCTACACCTTC

D: TRBD2
size: -
J: TRBJ2-7
V: TRBV29-1
CDR3: CSVEDQAGGFYEQYF
DNA: TGCAGCGTTGAAGATCAAGCGGGGGGATTCTACGAGCAGTACTTC

D: TRBD1
size: few
J: TRBJ1-2
V: TRBV9
CDR3: CASSATRGLPGGYTF
DNA: TGTGCCAGCAGCGCCACCAGGGGGCTCCCGGGAGGCTACACCTTC

D: -
size: -
J: TRBJ2-2
V: TRBV2
CDR3: CASSETAGGYGELFF
DNA: TGTGCCAGCAGTGAAACGGCCGGGGGCTACGGGGAGCTGTTTTTT

D: TRBD1
size: -
J: TRBJ1-1
V: TRBV6-5
CDR3: CASSYRDRGTGEAFF
DNA: TGTGCCAGCAGTTACCGGGACAGGGGGACCGGTGAAGCTTTCTTT

D: -
size: -
J: TRBJ1-5
V: TRBV4-1
CDR3: CASSQDATLAGNQPQHF
DNA: TGCGCCAGCAGCCAAGATGCCACCCTAGCCGGCAATCAGCCCCAGCATTTT

D: -
size: -
J: TRBJ1-2
V: TRBV4-1
CDR3: CASSQQGRVEYGYTF
DNA: TGCGCCAGCAGCCAACAGGGCCGAGTGGAGTATGGCTACACCTTC

D: TRBD1
size: -
J: TRBJ1-1
V: TRBV28
CDR3: CASSLRSFDRAEAFF
DNA: TGTGCCAGCAGTTTACGATCCTTCGACAGGGCTGAAGCTTTCTTT

D: TRBD2
size: -
J: TRBJ2-3
V: TRBV7-3
CDR3: CASSLGGDTDTQYF
DNA: TGTGCCAGCAGCTTAGGGGGGGACACAGATACGCAGTATTTT

D: TRBD2
size: -
J: TRBJ2-1
V: TRBV18
CDR3: CASSPLGTSGNEQFF
DNA: TGTGCCAGCTCACCCTTAGGGACTAGCGGCAATGAGCAGTTCTTC

D: -
size: -
J: TRBJ1-1
V: TRBV2
CDR3: CASSEEAETEAFF
DNA: TGTGCCAGCAGTGAAGAAGCTGAGACAGAAGCTTTCTTT

D: TRBD2
size: -
J: TRBJ2-5
V: TRBV9
CDR3: CASSAGGQETQYF
DNA: TGTGCCAGCAGCGCGGGGGGGCAAGAGACCCAGTACTTC

D: TRBD2
size: -
J: TRBJ2-1
V: TRBV7-8
CDR3: CASSLLAGVYNEQFF
DNA: TGTGCCAGCAGCTTACTAGCGGGGGTATACAATGAGCAGTTCTTC

D: -
size: -
J: TRBJ1-6
V: TRBV28
CDR3: CASGLVGTGAYNSPLHF
DNA: TGTGCCAGCGGTTTGGTAGGGACGGGGGCCTATAATTCACCCCTCCACTTT

D: TRBD2
size: -
J: TRBJ2-5
V: TRBV7-2
CDR3: CASSLAGTSGQETQYF
DNA: TGTGCCAGCAGCTTAGCTGGGACTAGCGGACAAGAGACCCAGTACTTC

D: TRBD1
size: -
J: TRBJ1-6
V: TRBV5-1
CDR3: CASSPRDRINSPLHF
DNA: TGCGCCAGCAGCCCGAGGGACAGGATTAATTCACCCCTCCACTTT

D: -
size: -
J: TRBJ1-1
V: TRBV9
CDR3: CASSVSGMGNTEAFF
DNA: TGTGCCAGCAGCGTAAGTGGGATGGGGAACACTGAAGCTTTCTTT

D: -
size: -
J: TRBJ2-2
V: TRBV9
CDR3: CASSVEQNTGELFF
DNA: TGTGCCAGCAGCGTAGAACAAAACACCGGGGAGCTGTTTTTT

D: TRBD1
size: -
J: TRBJ1-6
V: TRBV11-3
CDR3: CASSLGGDRLNSPLHF
DNA: TGTGCCAGCAGCTTAGGAGGGGACAGACTAAATTCACCCCTCCACTTT

D: -
size: once
J: TRBJ1-4
V: TRBV5-1
CDR3: CASSWSWAPTNEKLFF
DNA: TGCGCCAGCAGCTGGTCGTGGGCCCCAACTAATGAAAAACTGTTTTTT

D: TRBD2
size: -
J: TRBJ2-1
V: TRBV19
CDR3: CASRIGGMRNNEQFF
DNA: TGTGCCAGTCGTATCGGGGGGATGAGAAACAATGAGCAGTTCTTC

D: TRBD2
size: -
J: TRBJ2-3
V: TRBV6-6
CDR3: CASRAGLAVSTDTQYF
DNA: TGTGCCAGCAGGGCGGGACTAGCGGTCTCCACAGATACGCAGTATTTT

D: TRBD1
size: -
J: TRBJ2-2
V: TRBV7-9
CDR3: CASSGRTGGTGELFF
DNA: TGTGCCAGCAGCGGTCGGACAGGGGGCACCGGGGAGCTGTTTTTT

D: -
size: -
J: TRBJ1-5
V: TRBV15
CDR3: CATSRENQPQHF
DNA: TGTGCCACCAGCAGAGAGAATCAGCCCCAGCATTTT

D: -
size: -
J: TRBJ1-6
V: TRBV4-2
CDR3: CASSQGRGDNSPLHF
DNA: TGTGCCAGCAGCCAAGGTAGGGGAGATAATTCACCCCTCCACTTT

D: -
size: -
J: TRBJ2-1
V: TRBV27
CDR3: CASSLRTGARGNEQFF
DNA: TGTGCCAGCAGTTTAAGGACCGGGGCCCGGGGCAATGAGCAGTTCTTC

D: -
size: -
J: TRBJ1-3
V: TRBV30
CDR3: CAWAQDTSGNTIYF
DNA: TGTGCCTGGGCCCAGGACACGTCTGGAAACACCATATATTTT

D: TRBD2
size: -
J: TRBJ2-1
V: TRBV11-2
CDR3: CASSFSGGAVGHNEQFF
DNA: TGTGCCAGCAGCTTCAGCGGGGGGGCCGTCGGGCACAATGAGCAGTTCTTC

D: -
size: -
J: TRBJ1-4
V: TRBV4-3
CDR3: CASSQDVGNNEKLFF
DNA: TGCGCCAGCAGCCAAGATGTGGGGAATAATGAAAAACTGTTTTTT

D: -
size: -
J: TRBJ1-2
V: TRBV19
CDR3: CASSFLPGAYGYTF
DNA: TGTGCCAGTAGTTTCCTACCCGGAGCGTATGGCTACACCTTC

D: TRBD2
size: -
J: TRBJ2-7
V: TRBV6-6
CDR3: CASSYVSSGETQYF
DNA: TGTGCCAGCAGTTACGTTAGTAGCGGGGAAACGCAGTACTTC

D: -
size: -
J: TRBJ1-2
V: TRBV10-3
CDR3: CAIREGGNLYGYTF
DNA: TGTGCCATCAGGGAGGGGGGTAATCTCTATGGCTACACCTTC

D: TRBD2
size: -
J: TRBJ2-7
V: TRBV2
CDR3: CASSDIAGIGEQYF
DNA: TGTGCCAGCAGTGATATAGCGGGAATCGGCGAGCAGTACTTC

D: -
size: -
J: TRBJ1-5
V: TRBV10-3
CDR3: CAISESGTKLEPQHF
DNA: TGTGCCATCAGTGAGTCCGGGACGAAGTTGGAGCCCCAGCATTTT

D: TRBD1
size: -
J: TRBJ2-4
V: TRBV11-3
CDR3: CASSPHPDREKAKNIQYF
DNA: TGTGCCAGCAGCCCCCACCCGGACAGGGAAAAGGCCAAAAACATTCAGTACTTC

D: -
size: -
J: TRBJ1-1
V: TRBV29-1
CDR3: CSVDEGRNTEAFF
DNA: TGCAGCGTTGACGAGGGCAGGAACACTGAAGCTTTCTTT

D: -
size: -
J: TRBJ1-4
V: TRBV7-9
CDR3: CASSPGDVGATRWKLFF
DNA: TGTGCCAGCAGCCCGGGCGACGTGGGGGCCACAAGATGGAAACTGTTTTTT

D: -
size: -
J: TRBJ1-6
V: TRBV7-9
CDR3: CASSRSPLHF
DNA: TGTGCCAGCAGCCGGTCACCCCTCCACTTT

D: -
size: few
J: TRBJ1-1
V: TRBV12-5
CDR3: CASGLMAEAFF
DNA: TGTGCTAGTGGTTTGATGGCAGAAGCTTTCTTT

D: -
size: -
J: TRBJ2-2
V: TRBV28
CDR3: CASTPRRLTNTGELFF
DNA: TGTGCCAGCACCCCCAGGCGGCTGACGAACACCGGGGAGCTGTTTTTT

D: -
size: -
J: TRBJ2-5
V: TRBV19
CDR3: CASSRSVQETQYF
DNA: TGTGCCAGTAGTAGGTCGGTCCAAGAGACCCAGTACTTC

D: TRBD2
size: -
J: TRBJ2-3
V: TRBV2
CDR3: CASSVTGLGTDTQYF
DNA: TGTGCCAGCAGTGTTACAGGACTAGGGACAGATACGCAGTATTTT

D: -
size: -
J: TRBJ2-3
V: TRBV23-1
CDR3: CASSQQTDTQYF
DNA: TGCGCCAGCAGTCAACAGACAGATACGCAGTATTTT

D: -
size: -
J: TRBJ2-1
V: TRBV14
CDR3: CASSQERTYNEQFF
DNA: TGTGCCAGCAGCCAAGAGCGGACTTACAATGAGCAGTTCTTC

D: -
size: -
J: TRBJ2-1
V: TRBV7-9
CDR3: CASSLTTPQFF
DNA: TGTGCCAGCAGCTTGACGACCCCCCAGTTCTTC

D: TRBD2
size: -
J: TRBJ2-4
V: TRBV28
CDR3: CASRTSGENIQYF
DNA: TGTGCCAGCAGGACTAGCGGGGAAAACATTCAGTACTTC

D: -
size: -
J: TRBJ1-4
V: TRBV14
CDR3: CASAGLSTNEKLFF
DNA: TGTGCCAGCGCCGGACTTTCAACTAATGAAAAACTGTTTTTT